This TCR beta chain was identified in a study of shared clonotypes between healthy human individuals. This clone came up once. What it recognizes is unknown. Study-wide points: Blood was the sole source, and tissue repertoires probably differ.

It was at deep level that the assay was run. In the original workflow: Junction-only immunoSEQ data arrived without quality scores, meaning filtering differed. Libraries were prepared by immunoSEQ multiplex PCR; TCRdb keeps only in-frame clonotypes and omits some of them. V, J and clone size are those of that table, while D and trimming were read from the DNA. The sample holds approximately 470,000 clones, roughly 80% seen once. The sequenced material came from PBMCs. The TCR sequence derives from a middle-aged woman in good health. Some clones in this sample may be carry-over from other donors' samples.

The DNA of the CDR3 is TGTGCCAGCAGCTCTACAGGTCCCTACGAGCAGTACTTC. Encoded protein: CASSSTGPYEQYF. This chain links TRBV11-2 with TRBJ2-7; D is perhaps TRBD1 (5 bases). This CDR3 spans 13 amino acids. Looked up from germline, CDR1 is SGHAT and CDR2 is FQNNGV. The germline V and J ends were trimmed by 4 bases and 2 bases, with 9 bases remaining between them.